Listed here is a single T cell receptor (beta chain). The target antigen is unknown. The entry originates in a study of post-analysis software for immune sequencing data. Study-wide results and limits: Roughly five TRBV segments, including TRBV5-6, TRBV5-1 and TRBV20-1, were more frequent in patients than controls. Samples prepared in the same batch strongly co-clustered by F measure.

The authors incorporated unique molecular identifiers into the TCR beta cDNA libraries. TCRdb independently ran MiXCR on the PCR reads; one entry per CDR3 protein. The sample contains about 380,000 distinct CDR3 sequences, about a third of which appear only once. The CDR3 runs 14 residues. CDR1 and CDR2 (germline): SQVTM, ANQGSEA. V was trimmed by 6 bases and J by 5 bases, leaving 20 bases between them. The chain carries TRBV29-1 and TRBJ2-7, with D maybe TRBD2 (6 bases). This clonotype was obtained from a girl aged 10 to 17 with multiple sclerosis. Sequences were obtained from blood. CDR3 protein: CSVQPRDSQDEQYF. CDR3 bases: TGCAGCGTCCAACCACGGGACTCCCAGGACGAGCAGTACTTC.